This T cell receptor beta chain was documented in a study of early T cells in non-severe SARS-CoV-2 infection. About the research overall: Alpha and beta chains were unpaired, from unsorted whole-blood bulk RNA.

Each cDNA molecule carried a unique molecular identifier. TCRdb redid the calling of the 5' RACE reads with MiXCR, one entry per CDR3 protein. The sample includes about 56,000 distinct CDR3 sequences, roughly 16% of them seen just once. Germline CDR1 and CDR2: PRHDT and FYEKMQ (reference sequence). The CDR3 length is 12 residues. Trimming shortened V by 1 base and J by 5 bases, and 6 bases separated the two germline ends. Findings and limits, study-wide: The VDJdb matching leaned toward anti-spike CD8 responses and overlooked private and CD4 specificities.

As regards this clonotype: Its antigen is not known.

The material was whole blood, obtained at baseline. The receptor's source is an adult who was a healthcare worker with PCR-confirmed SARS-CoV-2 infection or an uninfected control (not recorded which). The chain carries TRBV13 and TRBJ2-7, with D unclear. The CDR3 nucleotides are TGTGCCAGCAGCTTAGATGCCCACGAGCAGTACTTC. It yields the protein CASSLDAHEQYF.